This is a list of T cell receptor beta chains from one sample in a study of Ad26.COV2.S vaccination and SARS-CoV-2 variants. Clones were read by immunoSEQ multiplex PCR, and TCRdb kept only the in-frame ones, dropping some. Counted here are some 480,000 clones, roughly nine tenths occurring once; the ten biggest clones make up over 10%. The input for sequencing was peripheral blood, taken in a trial of Ad26.COV2.S vaccine versus placebo. The receptor set was obtained from a person between 18 and 59 years old who received the Ad26.COV2.S COVID-19 vaccine or a placebo. Both conserved end residues are part of each CDR3. A D gene is named only where the DNA matches it firmly. Size is omitted from some rows. Given values are once, few, many or a class for expanded clones.

CDR3aa: CASSLSRTGELFF
CDR3nt: TGTGCCAGCAGCTTATCCAGGACTGGGGAGCTGTTTTTT
d_gene: -
j_gene: TRBJ2-2
v_gene: TRBV7-9
abundance: few

CDR3aa: CASKLLGATEAFF
CDR3nt: TGCGCCAGCAAGTTGTTGGGGGCTACTGAAGCTTTCTTT
d_gene: -
j_gene: TRBJ1-1
v_gene: TRBV5-1
abundance: once

CDR3aa: CASSVGWISGTDTQYF
CDR3nt: TGTGCCAGCAGCGTAGGTTGGATTAGCGGGACAGATACGCAGTATTTT
d_gene: TRBD2
j_gene: TRBJ2-3
v_gene: TRBV9
abundance: -

CDR3aa: CASSEARDYEQYF
CDR3nt: TGTGCCAGCAGTGAAGCGAGGGACTACGAGCAGTACTTC
d_gene: -
j_gene: TRBJ2-7
v_gene: TRBV2
abundance: -

CDR3aa: CASSPGGSGVYGYTF
CDR3nt: TGTGCCAGCTCACCGGGAGGGTCCGGGGTCTATGGCTACACCTTC
d_gene: -
j_gene: TRBJ1-2
v_gene: TRBV18
abundance: -

CDR3aa: CAISESFGGGGNEKLFF
CDR3nt: TGTGCCATCAGTGAGTCCTTCGGGGGAGGAGGTAATGAAAAACTGTTTTTT
d_gene: -
j_gene: TRBJ1-4
v_gene: TRBV10-3
abundance: -

CDR3aa: CASSQTTSGRADTQYF
CDR3nt: TGTGCCAGCAGCCAGACGACTAGCGGGAGGGCAGATACGCAGTATTTT
d_gene: TRBD2
j_gene: TRBJ2-3
v_gene: TRBV7-9
abundance: -

CDR3aa: CASSLTGYSNQPQHF
CDR3nt: TGTGCCAGCAGTTTAACGGGCTATAGCAATCAGCCCCAGCATTTT
d_gene: -
j_gene: TRBJ1-5
v_gene: TRBV27
abundance: few

CDR3aa: CASRDRGSLYNEQFF
CDR3nt: TGTGCCAGCAGGGACCGGGGCAGCCTCTACAATGAGCAGTTCTTC
d_gene: -
j_gene: TRBJ2-1
v_gene: TRBV28
abundance: once

CDR3aa: CASSITGQGVNQPQHF
CDR3nt: TGTGCCAGTAGTATAACGGGACAGGGGGTCAATCAGCCCCAGCATTTT
d_gene: TRBD1
j_gene: TRBJ1-5
v_gene: TRBV19
abundance: -

CDR3aa: CASSSPGGQPNSPLHF
CDR3nt: TGTGCCAGCAGTTCCCCGGGGGGCCAACCTAATTCACCCCTCCACTTT
d_gene: -
j_gene: TRBJ1-6
v_gene: TRBV28
abundance: -

CDR3aa: CASSLVWGTEAFF
CDR3nt: TGTGCCAGCAGCTTGGTCTGGGGAACTGAAGCTTTCTTT
d_gene: -
j_gene: TRBJ1-1
v_gene: TRBV5-6
abundance: -

CDR3aa: CASSSRPDIRGYTF
CDR3nt: TGTGCCAGCAGCTCACGCCCCGACATTCGGGGCTACACCTTC
d_gene: -
j_gene: TRBJ1-2
v_gene: TRBV28
abundance: -

CDR3aa: CASSSGVETQYF
CDR3nt: TGTGCCAGCAGCTCCGGTGTGGAGACCCAGTACTTC
d_gene: -
j_gene: TRBJ2-5
v_gene: TRBV5-4
abundance: -

CDR3aa: CAAEGHEVSEAFF
CDR3nt: TGTGCCGCCGAAGGACACGAAGTCTCTGAAGCTTTCTTT
d_gene: -
j_gene: TRBJ1-1
v_gene: TRBV30
abundance: -

CDR3aa: CASRIGAIGGTEAFF
CDR3nt: TGTGCCAGCAGAATCGGGGCAATCGGCGGCACTGAAGCTTTCTTT
d_gene: -
j_gene: TRBJ1-1
v_gene: TRBV2
abundance: -

CDR3aa: CASSLGREKLFF
CDR3nt: TGTGCCAGCAGTTTGGGGAGGGAAAAACTGTTTTTT
d_gene: -
j_gene: TRBJ1-4
v_gene: TRBV28
abundance: -

CDR3aa: CASSPRPGQVFIEQFF
CDR3nt: TGTGCCAGCAGCCCACGACCGGGACAGGTCTTCATTGAGCAGTTCTTC
d_gene: TRBD1
j_gene: TRBJ2-1
v_gene: TRBV7-3
abundance: -

CDR3aa: CASSFVGRETQYF
CDR3nt: TGTGCCAGCAGTTTCGTAGGGAGGGAGACCCAGTACTTC
d_gene: -
j_gene: TRBJ2-5
v_gene: TRBV12-3/TRBV12-4
abundance: -

CDR3aa: CASSQAGVASYEQYF
CDR3nt: TGTGCCAGCAGCCAAGCCGGGGTAGCTTCCTACGAGCAGTACTTC
d_gene: -
j_gene: TRBJ2-7
v_gene: TRBV3-1/TRBV3-2
abundance: -

CDR3aa: CASSSSPGLAADTQYF
CDR3nt: TGTGCCAGCAGCTCCTCTCCGGGACTAGCGGCGGATACGCAGTATTTT
d_gene: TRBD2
j_gene: TRBJ2-3
v_gene: TRBV13
abundance: -

CDR3aa: CASSLEGGPSYEQYF
CDR3nt: TGTGCCAGCAGCTTGGAGGGGGGGCCCAGCTACGAGCAGTACTTC
d_gene: -
j_gene: TRBJ2-7
v_gene: TRBV5-5
abundance: -

CDR3aa: CASTGGVEQYF
CDR3nt: TGTGCCAGCACAGGGGGAGTTGAGCAGTACTTC
d_gene: TRBD1
j_gene: TRBJ2-7
v_gene: TRBV27
abundance: -

CDR3aa: CASSVAGTRGQETQYF
CDR3nt: TGTGCCAGCAGCGTAGCAGGGACCCGGGGGCAAGAGACCCAGTACTTC
d_gene: -
j_gene: TRBJ2-5
v_gene: TRBV9
abundance: -

CDR3aa: CASSRLGVANTGELFF
CDR3nt: TGCGCCAGCAGCCGACTAGGTGTAGCGAACACCGGGGAGCTGTTTTTT
d_gene: -
j_gene: TRBJ2-2
v_gene: TRBV5-1
abundance: -

CDR3aa: CASKQGVQSTDTQYF
CDR3nt: TGTGCCAGCAAGCAAGGAGTCCAATCCACAGATACGCAGTATTTT
d_gene: -
j_gene: TRBJ2-3
v_gene: TRBV2
abundance: -

CDR3aa: CASSLGSLNTEAFF
CDR3nt: TGTGCCAGCAGCTTGGGTTCATTGAACACTGAAGCTTTCTTT
d_gene: -
j_gene: TRBJ1-1
v_gene: TRBV5-5
abundance: -

CDR3aa: CASSFRNTEAFF
CDR3nt: TGTGCCAGCAGCTTTCGGAACACTGAAGCTTTCTTT
d_gene: -
j_gene: TRBJ1-1
v_gene: TRBV5-5
abundance: -

CDR3aa: CASTPGTFPKQYF
CDR3nt: TGTGCCAGCACCCCTGGGACTTTTCCAAAACAGTACTTC
d_gene: -
j_gene: TRBJ2-7
v_gene: TRBV28
abundance: -

CDR3aa: CASSVAGGSEQYF
CDR3nt: TGTGCCAGCAGCGTAGCGGGAGGCAGCGAGCAGTACTTC
d_gene: TRBD2
j_gene: TRBJ2-7
v_gene: TRBV7-3
abundance: -

CDR3aa: CASSPGGVNTQYF
CDR3nt: TGTGCCAGCAGCCCAGGGGGGGTCAATACGCAGTATTTT
d_gene: -
j_gene: TRBJ2-3
v_gene: TRBV7-3
abundance: -

CDR3aa: CASSLEGGLSSYNEQFF
CDR3nt: TGTGCCAGCAGCTTGGAGGGGGGTCTAAGCTCCTACAATGAGCAGTTCTTC
d_gene: -
j_gene: TRBJ2-1
v_gene: TRBV5-4
abundance: -

CDR3aa: CASNPGLAADTQYF
CDR3nt: TGTGCCAGTAACCCCGGACTAGCGGCAGATACGCAGTATTTT
d_gene: TRBD2
j_gene: TRBJ2-3
v_gene: TRBV19
abundance: -

CDR3aa: CASSSGPSSSYNSPLHF
CDR3nt: TGCGCCAGCAGCTCTGGACCCTCCAGCTCCTATAATTCACCCCTCCACTTT
d_gene: -
j_gene: TRBJ1-6
v_gene: TRBV5-1
abundance: -

CDR3aa: CASSLVGFEAFF
CDR3nt: TGTGCCAGCAGCTTAGTGGGGTTCGAAGCTTTCTTT
d_gene: -
j_gene: TRBJ1-1
v_gene: TRBV7-2
abundance: -

CDR3aa: CASEGTSGNTIYF
CDR3nt: TGTGCCAGCGAAGGGACCTCTGGAAACACCATATATTTT
d_gene: -
j_gene: TRBJ1-3
v_gene: TRBV25-1
abundance: -

CDR3aa: CASSQDRASYEQYF
CDR3nt: TGTGCCAGCAGCCAAGATCGGGCCTCCTACGAGCAGTACTTC
d_gene: -
j_gene: TRBJ2-7
v_gene: TRBV3-1/TRBV3-2
abundance: -

CDR3aa: CASSAMGTGTNEQFF
CDR3nt: TGTGCCAGCAGTGCCATGGGGACGGGGACTAATGAGCAGTTCTTC
d_gene: -
j_gene: TRBJ2-1
v_gene: TRBV6-4
abundance: -

CDR3aa: CASSKPDSTEAFF
CDR3nt: TGTGCCAGCAGTAAACCGGACAGCACTGAAGCTTTCTTT
d_gene: -
j_gene: TRBJ1-1
v_gene: TRBV7-2
abundance: -

CDR3aa: CASSPWGQARTPEAFF
CDR3nt: TGTGCCAGCAGTCCATGGGGACAGGCTCGGACCCCTGAAGCTTTCTTT
d_gene: TRBD1
j_gene: TRBJ1-1
v_gene: TRBV6-2/TRBV6-3
abundance: -

CDR3aa: CASSRGVPGELFF
CDR3nt: TGTGCCAGCAGCCGGGGTGTCCCCGGGGAGCTGTTTTTT
d_gene: -
j_gene: TRBJ2-2
v_gene: TRBV7-2
abundance: -

CDR3aa: CASSRDSFNEKLFF
CDR3nt: TGCGCCAGCAGCCGAGACAGCTTTAATGAAAAACTGTTTTTT
d_gene: -
j_gene: TRBJ1-4
v_gene: TRBV5-1
abundance: -

CDR3aa: CASSQGGSGMTDSYGYTF
CDR3nt: TGCGCCAGCAGCCAAGGGGGATCGGGGATGACGGATAGCTATGGCTACACCTTC
d_gene: -
j_gene: TRBJ1-2
v_gene: TRBV4-1
abundance: -

CDR3aa: CASKIYNQPQHF
CDR3nt: TGTGCCAGTAAGATTTACAATCAGCCCCAGCATTTT
d_gene: -
j_gene: TRBJ1-5
v_gene: TRBV19
abundance: -

CDR3aa: CAIRAVGAGLYEQYF
CDR3nt: TGTGCCATCAGGGCGGTGGGTGCGGGCTTATACGAGCAGTACTTC
d_gene: -
j_gene: TRBJ2-7
v_gene: TRBV10-3
abundance: -

CDR3aa: CASSWGGSYGETQYF
CDR3nt: TGCGCCAGCAGCTGGGGAGGCAGTTACGGAGAGACCCAGTACTTC
d_gene: -
j_gene: TRBJ2-5
v_gene: TRBV5-1
abundance: -

CDR3aa: CASSLTFGTNTGELFF
CDR3nt: TGTGCCAGCAGCTTAACGTTCGGTACCAACACCGGGGAGCTGTTTTTT
d_gene: -
j_gene: TRBJ2-2
v_gene: TRBV7-3
abundance: -

CDR3aa: CAWQTGSSYEQYF
CDR3nt: TGTGCCTGGCAGACAGGGAGCTCCTACGAGCAGTACTTC
d_gene: TRBD1
j_gene: TRBJ2-7
v_gene: TRBV30
abundance: -

CDR3aa: CASSAMWGASGRAVETQYF
CDR3nt: TGTGCCAGCAGCGCCATGTGGGGGGCTAGCGGGAGGGCCGTGGAGACCCAGTACTTC
d_gene: TRBD2
j_gene: TRBJ2-5
v_gene: TRBV7-9
abundance: -

CDR3aa: CASSQETGGYEQYF
CDR3nt: TGCGCCAGCAGCCAAGAGACAGGGGGGTACGAGCAGTACTTC
d_gene: TRBD1
j_gene: TRBJ2-7
v_gene: TRBV4-3
abundance: -

CDR3aa: CASRGTAGSTEAFF
CDR3nt: TGTGCCAGCAGGGGGACCGCAGGGAGCACTGAAGCTTTCTTT
d_gene: -
j_gene: TRBJ1-1
v_gene: TRBV2
abundance: -

CDR3aa: CAWSDRDSPLHF
CDR3nt: TGTGCCTGGAGTGACCGGGATTCACCCCTCCACTTT
d_gene: -
j_gene: TRBJ1-6
v_gene: TRBV30
abundance: -

CDR3aa: CASSLPGKFEQFF
CDR3nt: TGTGCCAGCAGTCTCCCGGGAAAATTTGAGCAGTTCTTC
d_gene: -
j_gene: TRBJ2-1
v_gene: TRBV12-3/TRBV12-4
abundance: -

CDR3aa: CASGLAGSYEQYF
CDR3nt: TGTGCCAGTGGACTAGCGGGATCCTACGAGCAGTACTTC
d_gene: TRBD2
j_gene: TRBJ2-7
v_gene: TRBV12-3/TRBV12-4
abundance: -

CDR3aa: CASSPTLPNSPLHF
CDR3nt: TGTGCCAGCAGCCCGACCCTCCCGAATTCACCCCTCCACTTT
d_gene: -
j_gene: TRBJ1-6
v_gene: TRBV9
abundance: -

CDR3aa: CASSRVAGANEQFF
CDR3nt: TGTGCCAGCAGCCGAGTAGCGGGAGCTAATGAGCAGTTCTTC
d_gene: TRBD2
j_gene: TRBJ2-1
v_gene: TRBV4-2
abundance: -

CDR3aa: CASSSSGRADTQYF
CDR3nt: TGTGCCAGTAGTTCTAGCGGGAGGGCAGATACGCAGTATTTT
d_gene: TRBD2
j_gene: TRBJ2-3
v_gene: TRBV19
abundance: -